Listed here are 14 T cell receptor beta chains from one sample, sequenced in a study of breast tumors, draining lymph nodes, adjacent tissues. Axillary draining lymph nodes of breast cancer patients supplied the node samples. TCRdb analysed the multiplex PCR reads with MiXCR anew, one entry per CDR3 protein. The sample contains approximately 88,000 distinct CDR3 sequences, around 29% of which appear only once. Sequencing used axillary lymph node tissue. The receptor source for this set is a female donor with breast cancer. Some clones in this sample may be carry-over from other donors' samples.

With regard to this clonotype: A much larger clonotype is one base distant, so this may be a read error. The chain carries TRBV10-3 and TRBJ2-7; D may match TRBD1 or TRBD2 (5 bases each). Germline V gene lookup returns CDR1 ENHRY and CDR2 SYGVKD. The CDR3 is 12 residues long. The ends were cut back, 11 bases at V and 7 bases at J, with 18 bases in the middle. The CDR3 bases are TGTGCCTGCAGTCCAGGGACGGATGAGCAGTACTTC. Translation: CACSPGTDEQYF.

This clonotype was detected many times. The J gene is TRBJ2-7, the V gene TRBV12-3 or TRBV12-4, with unresolved D. The V end was cut by 5 bases, the J end by 4 bases, with 9 bases between. This CDR3 is built from 12 residues. The CDR3 loop is CASSLTGYEQYF. Written as DNA, the CDR3 is TGTGCCAGCAGTCTAACGGGTTACGAGCAGTACTTC.

This clonotype was observed once. V gene TRBV7-9 combines with J gene TRBJ1-6; no clear D gene. Trimming took 5 bases from V and 8 from J, leaving 22 bases between them. Germline CDR1 reads SEHNR; CDR2 reads FQNEAQ (reference sequence). There are 17 residues in the CDR3. Here the CDR3 reads CASSRAGSEAGDSPLHF. The CDR3 DNA reads as TGTGCCAGCAGCCGAGCAGGTTCGGAGGCTGGGGATTCACCCCTCCACTTT.

The gene calls are TRBV7-2 and TRBJ2-5, with D unresolved. V was shortened by 3 bases and J by 2 bases, with 7 bases between the two germline ends. Germline CDR1 is SGHTA and CDR2 is FQGNSA. This CDR3 region has 13 residues. The CDR3: CASSFSDQETQYF. The CDR3 coding sequence is TGTGCCAGCAGCTTCAGCGATCAAGAGACCCAGTACTTC. The full variable domain, with the rest looked up from reference TRBV7-2 and TRBJ2-5, is GAGVSQSPSNKVTEKGKDVELRCDPISGHTALYWYRQSLGQGLEFLIYFQGNSAPDKSGLPSDRFSAERTGGSVSTLTIQRTQQEDSAVYLCASSFSDQETQYFGPGTRLLVL.

This clonotype was picked up many times. The chain employs TRBV19 and TRBJ2-7; D not resolved. V lost 5 bases, J lost 0 bases, and 8 bases lay in between. The V gene's germline CDR1 is LNHDA and CDR2 SQIVND (reference sequence). This CDR3 is 13 amino acids long. In nucleotides, the CDR3 is TGTGCCAGTAGTTTCACTTACTCCTACGAGCAGTACTTC. It yields the protein CASSFTYSYEQYF.

This clonotype occurred many times. V is TRBV19 and J is TRBJ2-2; D is unclear. Trimming took 7 bases from V and 6 from J, leaving 15 bases between them. Germline CDR1 and CDR2: LNHDA and SQIVND (reference sequence). This CDR3 is 14 amino acids long. Here the CDR3 DNA reads TGTGCCAGTACCCCCCAGTCGGTAGCCGGGGAGCTGTTTTTT. It specifies CASTPQSVAGELFF.

About this clonotype itself: Mismatch with germline at one junction end may stem from a read error. The chain has TRBV4-1 and TRBJ2-5; TRBD1 agrees at 11 bases. The CDR3 covers 14 residues. Germline V gene lookup returns CDR1 MGHRA and CDR2 YSYEKL. CDR3 sequence: CASSIGQGAETRHF. The CDR3 nucleotides read TGCGCCAGCAGTATCGGACAGGGGGCAGAGACCCGGCACTTC.

This clonotype was detected many times. V and J are TRBV28 and TRBJ2-7, with TRBD2 matching over 14 bases. CDR1 MDHEN and CDR2 SYDVKM come from the germline V gene. Trimming at V came to 4 bases and at J to 4 bases, leaving 15 bases not matched to a gene. This CDR3 is built from 19 residues. The CDR3 DNA reads TGTGCCAGCAGTTCTTACCTCGGGACTAGCGGGAGTATGGGGTACGAGCAGTACTTC. Translating gives CASSSYLGTSGSMGYEQYF.

The sample holds many counts of this clonotype. This sequence joins TRBV3-1 and TRBJ2-2; D is ambiguous. Germline V lookup: CDR1 LGHDT, CDR2 YNNKEL (reference sequence). The ends were cut back, 5 bases at V and 3 bases at J, with 4 bases in the middle. This CDR3 is 12 amino acids long. The CDR3 DNA reads as TGTGCCAGCAGCTCGGACACCGGGGAGCTGTTTTTT. It yields the protein CASSSDTGELFF.

This clonotype was recorded many times. The chain recombines TRBV7-6 with TRBJ2-1, with TRBD2 as a possible D gene (6 bases). The CDR3 is made up of 16 amino acids. Trimming pared 5 bases from V and 3 bases from J, leaving 17 bases between. Germline V gene sequence: CDR1 SGHVS, CDR2 FNYEAQ. CDR3 sequence reads: CASSKKVSGHYNEQFF. In DNA form, the CDR3 reads TGTGCCAGCAGCAAAAAGGTTAGCGGACACTACAATGAGCAGTTCTTC.

At least ten counts were recorded for this clonotype. The chain combines TRBV4-3 with TRBJ1-2, with D tentatively TRBD1 (6 bases). From germline, CDR1 is LGHNA and CDR2 YSLEER. Between the trimmed V and J ends, which lost 5 bases and 3 bases, there was a span of 7 bases. The CDR3 spans 12 residues. The CDR3 loop reads CASSAGDYGYTF. In nucleotides, the CDR3 is TGCGCCAGCAGCGCAGGGGACTATGGCTACACCTTC.

The V and J genes are TRBV7-2 and TRBJ2-7, with 9 bases identical to TRBD1. The CDR3 runs to 15 residues. Germline V lookup: CDR1 SGHTA, CDR2 FQGNSA. The V segment lost 7 bases and the J segment 8 bases; nucleotides outside the gene matches: 15. This chain's CDR3 is CASNRAGQGLPKQYF. Here the CDR3 DNA reads TGTGCCAGCAACAGGGCGGGACAGGGCTTACCCAAGCAGTACTTC.

This clonotype has at least ten counts. The chain is built from TRBV11-2 and TRBJ2-3; 9 nucleotides agree with TRBD1. The CDR3 extends over 15 amino acids. The V and J ends lost 5 bases and 2 bases, in that order; junction bases with no gene match: 5. The germline V gene encodes CDR1 SGHAT and CDR2 FQNNGV. The CDR3 nucleotides are TGTGCCAGCAGCAACAGGGGGCACGTCACAGATACGCAGTATTTT. Its protein is CASSNRGHVTDTQYF.

This clonotype was seen many times. The rearrangement uses TRBV6-2 or TRBV6-3 and TRBJ2-1; TRBD1 or TRBD2 may be the D gene (5 bases each). The CDR3 length is 15 residues. Germline V gene data show CDR1 as MNHEY and CDR2 as SVGEGT. Trimming cost V 9 bases and J 0 bases, with 15 bases left between them. The CDR3 coding sequence is TGTGCCAGTGAGGGGCTGCAAAGCTCCTACAATGAGCAGTTCTTC. Encoded protein: CASEGLQSSYNEQFF.